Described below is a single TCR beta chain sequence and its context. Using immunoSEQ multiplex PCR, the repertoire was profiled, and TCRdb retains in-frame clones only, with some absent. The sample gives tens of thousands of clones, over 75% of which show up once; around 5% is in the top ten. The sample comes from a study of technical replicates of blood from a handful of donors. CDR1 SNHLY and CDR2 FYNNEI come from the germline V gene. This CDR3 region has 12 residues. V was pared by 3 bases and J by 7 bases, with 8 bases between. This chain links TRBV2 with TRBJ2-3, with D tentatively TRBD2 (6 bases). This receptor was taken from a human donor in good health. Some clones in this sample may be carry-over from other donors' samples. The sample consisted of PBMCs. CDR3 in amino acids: CASSEGGNTQYF. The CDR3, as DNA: TGTGCCAGCAGTGAGGGAGGAAATACGCAGTATTTT.